The source of this T cell receptor beta chain is a study of blood T cell repertoires in COVID-19. Across the whole study: Samples of COVID-19 (acute and convalescent) were obtained from the United States, Italy and Spain. The analysed material was cDNA or gDNA that came from T cells, B-cell-depleted T cells, or PBMCs.

This clone was found once. The ends were cut back, 3 bases at V and 8 bases at J, with 8 bases in the middle. Germline V gene lookup returns CDR1 SGHDT and CDR2 YYEEEE. The CDR3 totals 12 residues. Under the authors' procedure: Estimates of nucleated cell counts were drawn from the amplification of reference gene primers. Only in-frame clones appear in the TCRdb table, and some are missing; sequencing was by immunoSEQ multiplex PCR. Clonal size and the V and J genes are those of that table, whereas D and trimming came from the DNA. This repertoire shows around 300,000 clones, approximately 85% found once; its top ten account for approximately 7.5%.

This rearrangement joins TRBV5-6 to TRBJ1-4; unclear D gene. The sequenced sample was peripheral blood. This TCR came from a human donor in a cohort sampled during active COVID-19. CDR3 nucleotides: TGTGCCAGCAGCTCCGGGAGGGAAAAACTGTTTTTT. This codes for CASSSGREKLFF.